This T cell receptor (beta chain) was sequenced for a study of shared clonotypes between healthy human individuals. Overall study results and limits: Naive CD4 clonotypes were shared across a few donors at 4% to 5%. Sequencing depth was predicted to influence how clonotypes are shared among donors.

There are 15 residues in the CDR3. Trimming cost V 6 bases and J 9 bases, with 21 bases left between them. Germline CDR1 reads SGHTA; CDR2 reads FQGNSA. Measured with immunoSEQ multiplex PCR; TCRdb has only the in-frame clones, and not every one. The table records a few million clones, just over 90% of them present only once. Worth noting for this clone: The antigen is unknown.

The study drew its donors from healthy HIV-negative adults without recent acute infections or vaccinations. Sequenced input: naive CD4+ T cells sorted from blood. Subset specified: CD45RA+ positively selected. This TCR was sampled from a man aged 18 to 35 in good health. V and J are TRBV7-2 and TRBJ2-1, with D possibly being TRBD2 (5 bases). The CDR3 sequence is CASSNGGSLIGEQFF. The CDR3 region has the DNA TGTGCCAGCAGTAATGGCGGGTCCCTAATAGGTGAGCAGTTCTTC.